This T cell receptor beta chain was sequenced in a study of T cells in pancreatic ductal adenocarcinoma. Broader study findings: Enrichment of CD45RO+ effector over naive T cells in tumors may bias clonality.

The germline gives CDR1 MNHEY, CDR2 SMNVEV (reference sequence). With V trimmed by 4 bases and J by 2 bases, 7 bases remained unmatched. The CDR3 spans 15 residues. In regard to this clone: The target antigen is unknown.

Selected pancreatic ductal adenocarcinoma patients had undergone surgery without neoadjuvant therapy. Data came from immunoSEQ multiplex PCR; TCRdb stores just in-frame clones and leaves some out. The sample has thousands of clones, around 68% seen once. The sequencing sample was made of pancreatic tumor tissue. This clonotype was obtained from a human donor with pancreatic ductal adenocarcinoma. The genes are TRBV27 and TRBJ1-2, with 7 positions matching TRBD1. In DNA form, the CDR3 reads TGTGCCAGCAGTTCCCCCGCGACAGGGAACTATGGCTACACCTTC. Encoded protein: CASSSPATGNYGYTF.